This TCR beta chain was documented in a study of siplizumab effects on memory and regulatory T cells. V was trimmed by 6 bases and J by 3 bases, leaving 20 bases between them. This CDR3 spans 16 amino acids. CDR1 and CDR2 from the germline V gene are LNHDA and SQIVND (reference sequence). Here immunoSEQ multiplex PCR was the method, and the copy in TCRdb shows in-frame clones only, minus some. Of roughly 25,000 clones listed, 70% to 85% are singletons. The V gene is TRBV19, the J gene TRBJ1-2; D unresolved. Material for sequencing was memory CD4+ T cells sorted from blood. This sequence originates from a human donor in good health. The CDR3 sequence: CASRRPGLRDDYGYTF. CDR3 bases: TGTGCCAGTAGAAGACCAGGATTACGAGACGACTATGGCTACACCTTC.